Listed below are T cell receptor beta chains from one sample, sequenced in a study of cytomegalovirus exposure and HLA in healthy donors. The assay was immunoSEQ multiplex PCR, and TCRdb's table has in-frame clones only and misses some. The repertoire holds 190,000 or so clones, about 80% seen once, with about 0.64% in the top ten. Sequenced input: PBMCs. These receptors were obtained from a boy younger than 18 in good health and CMV-seronegative. CDR3s include the opening cysteine and the closing phenylalanine or tryptophan. The D gene is left open where the match is weak. Clone size, where shown, is once, few, many, or a class for clones that have expanded.

TRBD1	TRBJ1-2	TRBV6-1	.	CASSGDRVGGYTF	TGTGCCAGCAGTGGAGACAGGGTTGGAGGCTACACCTTC
TRBD2	TRBJ2-3	TRBV7-3	.	CASSIIAGDTQYF	TGTGCCAGCAGCATCATAGCGGGAGATACGCAGTATTTT
TRBD1	TRBJ1-2	TRBV6-1	.	CASSEALLWTGRGGYTF	TGTGCCAGCAGTGAAGCGCTTCTCTGGACAGGGCGGGGAGGCTACACCTTC
.	TRBJ2-3	TRBV10-3	.	CAISEYQGPTDTQYF	TGTGCCATCAGTGAGTACCAGGGGCCCACAGATACGCAGTATTTT
.	TRBJ1-5	TRBV10-1	.	CARKRRQPQHF	TGCGCCAGAAAGAGGCGTCAGCCCCAGCATTTT
TRBD1	TRBJ1-2	TRBV15	.	CATSRVLTGGGYGYTF	TGTGCCACCAGCAGAGTCCTGACAGGGGGCGGCTATGGCTACACCTTC
TRBD2	TRBJ2-2	TRBV4-3	.	CASSLTSGGANTGELFF	TGCGCCAGCAGCCTAACTAGCGGGGGAGCGAACACCGGGGAGCTGTTTTTT
.	TRBJ2-2	TRBV7-9	.	CASSLRTIGTGELFF	TGTGCCAGCAGCTTACGAACAATCGGGACCGGGGAGCTGTTTTTT
TRBD1	TRBJ2-3	TRBV5-1	.	CASSLVGTGQDTQYF	TGCGCCAGCAGCTTGGTGGGGACAGGGCAAGATACGCAGTATTTT
.	TRBJ2-3	TRBV7-8	.	CASSLGPGQTQYF	TGTGCCAGCAGCTTAGGTCCGGGACAAACGCAGTATTTT
TRBD2	TRBJ2-7	TRBV28	.	CASISTSGSHEQYF	TGTGCCAGCATCTCGACTAGCGGGAGCCACGAGCAGTACTTC
TRBD1	TRBJ2-3	TRBV5-6	.	CASSPTGGLTDTQYF	TGTGCCAGCAGCCCTACAGGGGGCCTCACAGATACGCAGTATTTT
.	TRBJ1-2	TRBV5-6	.	CASSTTGLPRDYGYTF	TGTGCCAGCAGCACCACAGGCCTACCCAGGGACTATGGCTACACCTTC
.	TRBJ2-1	TRBV6-1	few	CASRVETVYNEQFF	TGTGCCAGCAGGGTAGAGACTGTGTACAATGAGCAGTTCTTC
TRBD2	TRBJ2-1	TRBV5-6	.	CASSREAAGVHEQFF	TGTGCCAGCAGCCGGGAGGCTGCGGGAGTGCATGAGCAGTTCTTC
.	TRBJ1-2	TRBV10-3	.	CAITEDPQTYGYTF	TGTGCCATCACTGAGGACCCACAGACCTATGGCTACACCTTC
.	TRBJ2-3	TRBV7-9	once	CASSSAATASTDTQYF	TGTGCCAGCAGCTCGGCCGCTACAGCTAGCACAGATACGCAGTATTTT
.	TRBJ1-5	TRBV18	.	CASSPGGRLTSNQPQHF	TGTGCCAGCTCACCTGGAGGGAGGTTAACTAGCAATCAGCCCCAGCATTTT
TRBD1	TRBJ2-5	TRBV2	.	CASSKQGARETQYF	TGTGCCAGCAGTAAACAGGGGGCGCGAGAGACCCAGTACTTC
.	TRBJ1-2	TRBV14	.	CASSLSTGAGYTF	TGTGCCAGCAGCCTCAGTACTGGGGCTGGCTACACCTTC
.	TRBJ2-2	TRBV7-6	.	CASSLYLALAAGELFF	TGTGCCAGCAGCTTGTATCTTGCGTTGGCGGCCGGGGAGCTGTTTTTT
TRBD2	TRBJ2-1	TRBV9	.	CASSVSGRYLGEQFF	TGTGCCAGCAGCGTAAGCGGGAGGTACTTGGGTGAGCAGTTCTTC
TRBD1	TRBJ1-5	TRBV6-1	.	CASSELGQGQQHQPQHF	TGTGCCAGCAGTGAATTGGGACAGGGGCAACAGCATCAGCCCCAGCATTTT
.	TRBJ2-2	TRBV7-8	.	CASSFRQARNTGELFF	TGTGCCAGCAGCTTCCGACAGGCGAGAAACACCGGGGAGCTGTTTTTT
.	TRBJ1-1	TRBV7-3	.	CASSPQVNTEAFF	TGTGCCAGCAGCCCCCAGGTTAACACTGAAGCTTTCTTT
TRBD1	TRBJ1-2	TRBV19	.	CASSIDARGHGYGYTF	TGTGCCAGTAGTATTGACGCCAGGGGGCATGGCTATGGCTACACCTTC
.	TRBJ1-1	TRBV6-6	.	CASQGYTEAFF	TGTGCCAGCCAGGGATACACTGAAGCTTTCTTT
TRBD1	TRBJ1-1	TRBV5-6	.	CASSPDPGQGNTEAFF	TGTGCCAGCAGCCCCGACCCGGGACAGGGAAACACTGAAGCTTTCTTT
TRBD1	TRBJ1-1	TRBV29-1	once	CSVNRGVTEAFF	TGCAGCGTCAACAGGGGAGTCACTGAAGCTTTCTTT
.	TRBJ1-1	TRBV19	.	CASSIQGWGEAFF	TGTGCCAGTAGTATTCAGGGATGGGGTGAAGCTTTCTTT
.	TRBJ2-7	TRBV30	.	CAWNSFYEQYF	TGTGCCTGGAACAGCTTCTACGAGCAGTACTTC
.	TRBJ1-2	TRBV9	.	CASSARANYGYTF	TGTGCCAGCAGCGCCCGAGCGAACTATGGCTACACCTTC
.	TRBJ2-5	TRBV2	few	CASKEGGMTQYF	TGTGCCAGCAAGGAGGGCGGGATGACCCAGTACTTC
TRBD1	TRBJ1-2	TRBV10-1	.	CASIIRDREIMPVF	TGCGCCAGCATCATCCGGGACAGGGAGATCATGCCGGTCTTC
TRBD2	TRBJ2-5	TRBV5-1	.	CASSPLAGGPETQYF	TGCGCCAGCAGCCCACTAGCGGGGGGCCCAGAGACCCAGTACTTC
TRBD1	TRBJ1-1	TRBV19	.	CASSIVVGGRVEAFF	TGTGCCAGTAGTATCGTCGTAGGGGGCAGGGTTGAAGCTTTCTTT
.	TRBJ2-2	TRBV25-1	.	CASSSTGELFF	TGTGCCAGCAGCAGCACCGGGGAGCTGTTTTTT
TRBD2	TRBJ2-3	TRBV19	.	CASSARGLAVITDTQYF	TGTGCCAGTAGTGCCAGGGGACTAGCAGTTATCACAGATACGCAGTATTTT
.	TRBJ2-7	TRBV9	.	CASSVAGTYEQYF	TGTGCCAGCAGCGTAGCAGGAACCTACGAGCAGTACTTC
.	TRBJ1-3	TRBV11-3	.	CASSFGRAGNTIYF	TGTGCCAGCAGCTTTGGCAGGGCTGGAAACACCATATATTTT
TRBD1	TRBJ1-1	TRBV6-5	.	CASSRQGTEAFF	TGTGCCAGCAGCAGACAGGGCACTGAAGCTTTCTTT